This T cell receptor (beta chain) was identified in a study of siplizumab effects on memory and regulatory T cells. Generated by immunoSEQ multiplex PCR, the TCRdb table keeps only in-frame clones and is missing some. The sample consists of approximately 100,000 clones, roughly 91% of them appearing once. This CDR3 contains 15 residues. The V and J ends lost 5 bases and 6 bases, in that order; junction bases with no gene match: 6. Germline V CDR1 and CDR2: MGHDK, SYGVNS. The J gene is TRBJ1-5, the V gene TRBV25-1, with 11 bases that match TRBD1. The TCR was taken from a human donor in good health. What was sequenced was non-Treg CD4+ T cells sorted from blood. For the CDR3, the DNA is TGTGCCAGCAGTAGGGACAGGGGGGATACTCAGCCCCAGCATTTT. Translation: CASSRDRGDTQPQHF. The entire variable domain, with the rest obtained from reference TRBV25-1 and TRBJ1-5, is as follows: EADIYQTPRYLVIGTGKKITLECSQTMGHDKMYWYQQDPGMELHLIHYSYGVNSTEKGDLSSESTVSRIRTEHFPLTLESARPSHTSQYLCASSRDRGDTQPQHFGDGTRLSIL.